This TCR beta chain was recovered during a study of T cells in Graves' hyperthyroidism and ophthalmopathy. An absence of ophthalmopathy progression within 18 months meant stable Graves' hyperthyroidism. More than 8.5 ml of fresh peripheral blood supplied the PBMCs. A remark on this clonotype: Antigen specificity is unknown.

Trimming pared 5 bases from V and 4 bases from J, leaving 20 bases between. CDR3 size: 17 residues. CDR1 is SEHNR, CDR2 FQNEAQ, per germline (reference sequence). General study findings and limits: Most thyroid clonotypes that were expanded above 0.001 also turned up in blood.

Amplification of TCR beta CDR3 regions was performed using RNA transcripts as template. The TCR CDR3 was amplified in a first-round RT-PCR using the HTBI primer set. MiXCR, run by TCRdb on the multiplex PCR reads, gives a single entry per CDR3 protein. The sample contains hundreds of thousands of distinct CDR3 sequences, 15% to 20% of which appear only once. The rearrangement uses TRBV7-9 and TRBJ2-2; possible D gene TRBD2, 6 bases. The sequence was collected from a woman aged 25 to 45 with Graves' hyperthyroidism. The sample consisted of blood. CDR3 loop: CASSSRRDTGPTGELFF. DNA of the CDR3: TGTGCCAGCAGCAGTCGGAGGGATACGGGACCCACCGGGGAGCTGTTTTTT.